This is a list of T cell receptor beta chains from one sample in a study of T cell repertoires in cytomegalovirus infection. TCRdb processed the reads anew with MiXCR; each CDR3 protein has one entry. Of some 940,000 distinct CDR3 sequences in the sample, around 30% are singletons; the top ten hold over 13%. These receptors' antigens are unknown. This sample comprised cultured CD8+ T cells from PBMCs, obtained from culture after CMV antigen stimulation. All receptors derive from a human donor in good health (CMV status not recorded). Some clones in this sample may be carry-over from other donors' samples. CDR3s include the opening cysteine and the closing phenylalanine or tryptophan. D genes are given only for firm matches. Clone size, where shown, is once, few, many, or a class for clones that have expanded.

J | length | D | V | size | CDR3 | DNA
TRBJ2-5 | 16 | - | TRBV12-3/TRBV12-4 | - | CASSTDIGFPQETQYF | TGTGCCAGCAGTACGGACATAGGGTTTCCACAAGAGACCCAGTACTTC
TRBJ1-1 | 10 | - | TRBV7-9 | - | CAVKNTEAFF | TGTGCCGTAAAGAACACTGAAGCTTTCTTT
TRBJ2-5 | 13 | - | TRBV27 | - | CASSFGTQGTQYF | TGTGCCAGCAGTTTCGGGACCCAGGGGACCCAGTACTTC
TRBJ1-3 | 18 | TRBD1 | TRBV4-1 | - | CASSQDTLQGVGGNTIYF | TGCGCCAGCAGCCAAGATACTTTACAGGGGGTCGGTGGAAACACCATATATTTT
TRBJ1-4 | 17 | - | TRBV12-3/TRBV12-4 | few | CASSLRFETVTNEKLFF | TGTGCCAGCAGTTTAAGATTTGAGACAGTAACTAATGAAAAACTGTTTTTT
TRBJ2-1 | 16 | TRBD2 | TRBV6-6 | - | CASSYSTSGASGEQFF | TGTGCCAGCAGTTACTCAACTAGCGGGGCCTCTGGAGAGCAGTTCTTC
TRBJ2-1 | 18 | TRBD2 | TRBV5-1 | - | CASSLRLAGGSEGYEQFF | TGCGCCAGCAGCTTGAGGCTAGCGGGGGGCAGCGAGGGGTATGAGCAGTTCTTC
TRBJ1-1 | 15 | TRBD1 | TRBV6-1 | - | CASIRLGTANIEAFF | TGTGCCAGCATTCGCCTGGGGACAGCGAACATTGAAGCTTTCTTT
TRBJ1-4 | 15 | TRBD1 | TRBV7-8 | many | CASSPYGTANEKLFF | TGTGCCAGCAGCCCGTACGGGACAGCTAATGAAAAACTGTTTTTT
TRBJ2-2 | 15 | - | TRBV6-1 | few | CASSVRQRNTGELFF | TGTGCCAGCAGTGTTAGACAGAGGAACACCGGGGAGCTGTTTTTT
TRBJ2-3 | 15 | TRBD2 | TRBV7-2 | many | CASSLGTSVPDTQYF | TGTGCCAGCAGCTTGGGGACTAGCGTGCCAGATACGCAGTATTTT
TRBJ1-1 | 14 | TRBD1 | TRBV10-3 | - | CAISGDRGPSSAFF | TGTGCCATCAGCGGGGACAGGGGGCCGTCATCAGCTTTCTTT
TRBJ1-2 | 16 | - | TRBV6-2/TRBV6-3 | few | CASTGDTNRRDYGYTF | TGTGCCAGCACTGGGGACACCAACCGCCGGGACTATGGCTACACCTTC
TRBJ2-5 | 17 | - | TRBV6-5 | - | CASSYLRHSQYQETQYF | TGTGCCAGCAGTTACCTTCGGCACTCACAGTACCAAGAGACCCAGTACTTC
TRBJ1-4 | 15 | - | TRBV7-6 | many | CASSTPDKGLEKLFF | TGTGCCAGCAGCACCCCGGACAAGGGTCTGGAAAAACTGTTTTTT
TRBJ1-2 | 15 | - | TRBV28 | - | CASSFLGGLSYGYTF | TGTGCCAGCAGTTTTTTGGGCGGGTTAAGCTATGGCTACACCTTC
TRBJ2-5 | 15 | - | TRBV4-2 | few | CASSRKGPPGETQYF | TGTGCCAGCAGCCGAAAGGGGCCTCCGGGGGAGACCCAGTACTTC
TRBJ1-1 | 15 | - | TRBV28 | - | CASKSIRGGRTEAFF | TGTGCCAGCAAGAGTATAAGGGGCGGGAGGACTGAAGCTTTCTTT
TRBJ2-1 | 17 | TRBD1 | TRBV7-6 | - | CASSLRWTGAYDNEQFF | TGTGCCAGCAGCCTACGTTGGACAGGGGCCTACGACAATGAGCAGTTCTTC
TRBJ2-5 | 15 | TRBD2 | TRBV11-2 | - | CASSLWGGRIETQYF | TGTGCCAGCAGCTTATGGGGGGGTCGAATAGAGACCCAGTACTTC
TRBJ1-2 | 16 | - | TRBV25-1 | - | CASIGLIGRENYGYTF | TGTGCCAGCATTGGCCTAATAGGCCGCGAAAACTATGGCTACACCTTC
TRBJ2-2 | 16 | TRBD2 | TRBV12-3/TRBV12-4 | - | CASSLGLAGITGELFF | TGTGCCAGCAGTCTAGGGTTAGCGGGGATCACCGGGGAGCTGTTTTTT
TRBJ2-3 | 15 | TRBD1 | TRBV6-1 | few | CASILGQKLGDTQYF | TGTGCCAGCATTCTGGGACAGAAACTGGGAGATACGCAGTATTTT
TRBJ1-1 | 14 | TRBD1 | TRBV20-1 | - | CSARDRDRYTEAFF | TGCAGTGCTAGAGATCGGGACAGATACACTGAAGCTTTCTTT
TRBJ1-1 | 16 | - | TRBV3-1 | - | CASSFSRWRSNTEAFF | TGTGCCAGCAGCTTCTCCAGATGGCGGTCGAACACTGAAGCTTTCTTT
TRBJ1-6 | 16 | TRBD1 | TRBV10-3 | once | CAISASPGQGDSPLHF | TGTGCCATCAGTGCTTCTCCGGGACAGGGGGATTCACCCCTCCACTTT
TRBJ2-2 | 16 | - | TRBV7-6 | few | CASSITHGPNTGELFF | TGTGCCAGCAGCATAACCCACGGGCCGAACACCGGGGAGCTGTTTTTT
TRBJ1-1 | 16 | TRBD1 | TRBV7-9 | few | CASSLDPGQGDTEAFF | TGTGCCAGCAGCTTAGATCCAGGCCAGGGGGACACTGAAGCTTTCTTT